The sequence of this T cell receptor beta chain was determined in a study of blood T cell repertoires in COVID-19. Background on the study: Both acute and convalescent COVID-19 samples were obtained from the United States, Italy and Spain. T cells, B-cell-depleted T cells, or PBMCs supplied cDNA or gDNA.

Original handling: By means of reference gene primer amplification, nucleated cell counts were estimated. Sequencing used immunoSEQ multiplex PCR; TCRdb keeps in-frame clones, though not all of them. V and J calls and clone size come straight from that table; D and trimming were deduced from the DNA. The table shows 80,000 to 95,000 clones, with roughly 80% occurring only once. This CDR3 spans 16 amino acids. Trimming pared 6 bases from V and 0 bases from J, leaving 14 bases between. Germline V CDR1 and CDR2: KGHDR, SFDVKD. Sequenced: peripheral blood. This sequence was found in a woman older than 75 with active or convalescent COVID-19. The V gene is TRBV24-1, the J gene TRBJ1-3; D is ambiguous. CDR3 bases: TGTGCCACCAGTCCGGGAGGGTTAGACTCTGGAAACACCATATATTTT. It translates to CATSPGGLDSGNTIYF.